The next 19 T cell receptor beta chains were all read from a single sample in a study of CD8+ T cells in alopecia areata. Investigators isolated RNA and reverse transcribed it into cDNA to act as the sequencing template. Sequencing was performed with immunoSEQ multiplex PCR; in TCRdb, only in-frame clones are kept and a portion is missing. The table has 150,000 or so clones, about nine tenths seen once. The sample in question was CD8+ T cells sorted from blood, obtained at week 0. Receptors originate from a human donor with alopecia areata.

The rearrangement uses TRBV5-6 and TRBJ2-1, with D tentatively TRBD1 or TRBD2 (5 bases each). Germline loops: CDR1 SGHDT, CDR2 YYEEEE. The ends were cut back, 0 bases at V and 3 bases at J, with 10 bases in the middle. This CDR3 region has 15 residues. In DNA, the CDR3 is TGTGCCAGCAGCTTGGCCTCGGGGCTCTACAATGAGCAGTTCTTC. Translation: CASSLASGLYNEQFF.

The genes are TRBV5-1 and TRBJ2-1; 9 nucleotides agree with TRBD1. The CDR3 loop spans 18 amino acids. CDR1 is SGHRS and CDR2 is YFSETQ in the germline V gene. V dropped 4 bases and J dropped 8; count of bases not matched to a gene: 19. The CDR3 here is CASSRLQGAPGPGDEQFF. The CDR3 nucleotides are TGCGCCAGCAGCCGGCTACAGGGGGCGCCGGGACCGGGTGATGAGCAGTTCTTC.

The rearrangement uses TRBV5-5 and TRBJ2-7; D assignment may be TRBD1 or TRBD2 (5 bases each). Trimming removed 4 bases at V and 6 bases at J, with 17 bases between. CDR1 is SGHKS, CDR2 YYEKEE, per germline (reference sequence). The CDR3 loop spans 14 amino acids. The CDR3 nucleotides read TGTGCCAGCAGCCCCACCCCGGGACCACTCGAGCAGTACTTC. As protein: CASSPTPGPLEQYF.

This chain joins TRBV27 and TRBJ2-3; D is unclear. Trimming took off 6 bases at V and 0 bases at J, with 13 bases between the two ends. Germline V gene lookup returns CDR1 MNHEY and CDR2 SMNVEV (reference sequence). This CDR3 contains 15 residues. In DNA form, the CDR3 reads TGTGCCAGCAGCCTCTGGACGGCTAGCACAGATACGCAGTATTTT. Translated, it gives CASSLWTASTDTQYF.

This chain uses TRBV5-4 with TRBJ1-1; D is uncertain. CDR3 length equals 14 residues. The V gene's germline CDR1 is SGHNT and CDR2 YYREEE (reference sequence). V lost 1 base to trimming and J lost 4 bases, with 11 bases between them. The CDR3 DNA reads as TGTGCCAGCAGCTTGTTCGTCGGGAGCACTGAAGCTTTCTTT. Protein: CASSLFVGSTEAFF.

The rearrangement joins TRBV7-9 to TRBJ1-2; D gene uncertain. The germline V gene has CDR1 SEHNR and CDR2 FQNEAQ (reference sequence). The CDR3 spans 11 residues. The V end lost 4 bases, the J end lost 8 bases, and 8 bases lay between the germline ends. CDR3 in DNA: TGTGCCAGCAGCTGGGCCGGAGGCTACACCTTC. It yields the protein CASSWAGGYTF.

CDR3 in amino acids: CASSQGGQTSSNTGELFF. CDR3 DNA sequence: TGCGCCAGCAGCCAAGGGGGACAGACTTCGTCGAACACCGGGGAGCTGTTTTTT. V and J are TRBV4-1 and TRBJ2-2; 7 bases are a match to TRBD1. The length of the CDR3 is 18 residues. CDR1 and CDR2 from the germline V gene are MGHRA and YSYEKL. V dropped 1 base and J dropped 0; count of bases not matched to a gene: 8.

The chain couples TRBV11-2 to TRBJ2-7; D possibly corresponds to TRBD2 (7 bases). CDR3 length: 17 amino acids. Germline CDR1 SGHAT, CDR2 FQNNGV. Trimming cost V 4 bases and J 0 bases, with 19 bases left between them. The chain's CDR3 is CASSYGGGHYYSYEQYF. In nucleotides, the CDR3 is TGTGCCAGCAGCTATGGGGGGGGACACTACTACTCCTACGAGCAGTACTTC.

The chain joins TRBV9 to TRBJ1-1; TRBD1 aligns across 7 bases. The CDR3 runs 13 residues. The V gene's germline CDR1 is SGDLS and CDR2 YYNGEE. The J segment lost 5 bases and the V segment lost 4 bases, leaving 5 bases of the junction unmatched. In nucleotides, the CDR3 is TGTGCCAGCAGCCTAGGGGGCCGGACTGAAGCTTTCTTT. Amino acid sequence: CASSLGGRTEAFF.

This clone was observed a few times. The chain recombines TRBV5-1 with TRBJ2-3; possibly TRBD2 for D (6 bases). The CDR3 is 16 residues long. Germline lookup yields CDR1 SGHRS and CDR2 YFSETQ. V lost 0 bases to trimming and J lost 6 bases, with 17 bases between them. CDR3 residues: CASSLAQGGLSDTQYF. For the CDR3, the DNA is TGCGCCAGCAGCTTGGCCCAGGGAGGTCTGTCGGATACGCAGTATTTT.

Details on this clone: An end of the junction differs from the germline gene, which may be a read error. The rearrangement links TRBV27 to TRBJ2-1; D is uncertain. The CDR3 spans 12 residues. In germline, CDR1 is MNHEY, CDR2 SMNVEV (reference sequence). The CDR3 DNA reads as TGTACCAGCAGTTTAATTGCGGATGAGCAGTTCTTC. This codes for CTSSLIADEQFF.

The chain is built from TRBV23-1 and TRBJ2-7, with no clear D. TRBV23-1 is designated an ORF whose function remains uncertain. The CDR3 extends over 16 amino acids. V gave up 0 bases and J gave up 0 bases, with 12 bases separating them. Here the CDR3 reads CASSQSILGISYEQYF. The CDR3 nucleotides read TGCGCCAGCAGTCAATCGATTTTGGGGATCTCCTACGAGCAGTACTTC.

The chain uses TRBV7-9 and TRBJ1-1; 7 positions match TRBD1. Germline-derived CDR1 and CDR2 are SEHNR and FQNEAQ (reference sequence). This CDR3 is built from 16 residues. The ends lost 1 base at V and 1 base at J; junction bases unmatched: 6. This chain's CDR3 is CASSLVGQGENTEAFF. Written as DNA, the CDR3 is TGTGCCAGCAGCTTAGTCGGTCAGGGGGAGAACACTGAAGCTTTCTTT.

This clone counts as medium-sized. The CDR3 loop is CASSDSDTDTQYF. In DNA form, the CDR3 reads TGTGCCAGCAGTGACTCAGACACAGATACGCAGTATTTT. This chain uses TRBV6-4 with TRBJ2-3; D is unclear. Per germline, CDR1 MRHNA and CDR2 SNTAGT. Trimming took off 0 bases at V and 2 bases at J, with 3 bases between the two ends. The CDR3 has 13 residues.

The V gene is TRBV12-5, the J gene TRBJ2-1; D is unclear. Germline values: CDR1 LGHNT, CDR2 FRNRAP. Trimming cost V 3 bases and J 8 bases, with 14 bases left between them. The CDR3 has 14 residues. DNA of the CDR3: TGTGCTAGTGGTTTCTCCCCCCCTGAGGATGAGCAGTTCTTC. It specifies CASGFSPPEDEQFF.

The genes are TRBV10-1 and TRBJ2-5; D not resolved. Matching the DNA end better, TRBJ2-7 makes the J call doubtful. The germline V gene has CDR1 WNHNN and CDR2 SYGVQD (reference sequence). This CDR3 contains 13 residues. The CDR3 spells CASSEPGSYEQYF. CDR3 DNA: TGCGCCAGCAGTGAGCCCGGGTCCTACGAGCAGTACTTC.

The rearrangement uses TRBV27 and TRBJ1-4; the match to TRBD1 covers 8 bases. The CDR3 is 15 residues long. J gave up 8 bases and V 3 bases, and 8 bases lay outside the gene matches. The germline V gene has CDR1 MNHEY and CDR2 SMNVEV (reference sequence). The CDR3 DNA sequence: TGTGCCAGCAGTTTCGGGACAGGCGGAATGGAAAAACTGTTTTTT. Residues: CASSFGTGGMEKLFF.

The gene calls are TRBV14 and TRBJ2-7; TRBD2 agrees at 8 bases. Germline-derived CDR1 and CDR2 are SGHDN and FVKESK. V lost 4 bases, J lost 0 bases, and 5 bases stayed unmatched. The CDR3 runs 15 residues. The CDR3 reads CASSPSGLISYEQYF. CDR3 nucleotides: TGTGCCAGCAGCCCTAGCGGGCTGATCTCCTACGAGCAGTACTTC.

V usage is TRBV11-2 and J usage is TRBJ2-7; TRBD2 aligns across 9 bases. The CDR3 is made up of 15 amino acids. The germline gives CDR1 SGHAT, CDR2 FQNNGV. Unmatched junction bases numbered 7, after V lost 3 bases and J lost 4 bases. CDR3 in DNA: TGTGCCAGCAGCTTTGAGCTAGCGGGATCTTACGAGCAGTACTTC. Translating it yields CASSFELAGSYEQYF.